One sample yielded the 24 T cell receptor beta chains listed below, sequenced in a study of breast tumors, draining lymph nodes, adjacent tissues (dated by TCRdb to the mid-2010s). The axillary draining lymph nodes of breast cancer patients were the source of the lymph node samples. Library method: multiplex PCR. TCRdb lists the instrument as Illumina HiSeq 2000. TCRdb redid the processing of the public reads, applying fastp at Q25 and MiXCR, and retained in-frame beta chains. Each record represents a unique CDR3 protein, reported with the most common genes and DNA among its rows. This sample is represented by 200,000 to 250,000 distinct CDR3 sequences; nearly 35% of them were singletons. The top ten clonotypes cover approximately 3.5% of the sample. The sample was axillary lymph node tissue. The receptors were gathered from a female donor with breast cancer. Some clones in this sample may be carry-over from other donors' samples.

This clonotype was observed at least ten times. This rearrangement joins TRBV10-3 to TRBJ2-3, with TRBD2 matching 10 bases. V trimming: 5 bases; J trimming: 6 bases; junction bases outside the gene matches: 5. Germline loops: CDR1 ENHRY, CDR2 SYGVKD. The CDR3 spans 14 residues. The DNA for the CDR3 is TGTGCCATCAGTCCCAGCGGGGGGGCCGATACGCAGTATTTT. This encodes CAISPSGGADTQYF.

As to this clonotype: At one end the junction does not follow the germline gene, possibly because of a read error. This chain uses TRBV7-9 with TRBJ2-2, with unresolved D. The J call may be in error: the DNA end matches TRBJ1-5 better. The CDR3 runs to 15 residues. Germline CDR1 and CDR2: SEHNR and FQNEAQ (reference sequence). This CDR3 reads CASSLGPARNQPQHF. Written as DNA, the CDR3 is TGTGCTAGCAGCTTAGGGCCCGCCAGGAATCAGCCCCAGCATTTT.

The chain joins TRBV4-3 to TRBJ2-1; D might be TRBD2 (5 bases). The V gene's germline CDR1 is LGHNA and CDR2 YSLEER. Trimming stripped 3 bases from V and 0 bases from J, with 15 bases between. The CDR3 is made up of 17 amino acids. The CDR3 coding sequence is TGCGCCAGCAGCCATACGACTATACAGAGCTCCTACAATGAGCAGTTCTTC. Translated, it gives CASSHTTIQSSYNEQFF.

There are many counts of this clonotype. This chain links TRBV28 with TRBJ2-7; 7 nucleotides align to TRBD2. This CDR3 is built from 13 residues. Germline CDR1 and CDR2: MDHEN and SYDVKM. V shed 8 bases, J shed 2 bases, and the junction held 6 bases outside the gene matches. The CDR3 region has the DNA TGTGCCAGCCGGCGGGAGTACACCTACGAGCAGTACTTC. The encoded protein is CASRREYTYEQYF.

This clonotype occurred many times. The chain is built from TRBV25-1 and TRBJ1-3, with D possibly being TRBD1 (5 bases). V lost 4 bases and J 2 bases, leaving 9 bases between the germline ends. Germline lookup yields CDR1 MGHDK and CDR2 SYGVNS. There are 14 residues in the CDR3. CDR3 DNA sequence: TGTGCCAGCAGTGCGGGGGGTACTGGAAACACCATATATTTT. This translates into CASSAGGTGNTIYF. The variable domain in full, completed from reference TRBV25-1 and TRBJ1-3, reads EADIYQTPRYLVIGTGKKITLECSQTMGHDKMYWYQQDPGMELHLIHYSYGVNSTEKGDLSSESTVSRIRTEHFPLTLESARPSHTSQYLCASSAGGTGNTIYFGEGSWLTVV.

There are many counts of this clonotype. The rearrangement joins TRBV6-9 to TRBJ2-1; 10 positions match TRBD1. The V and J ends lost 6 bases and 5 bases, in that order; junction bases with no gene match: 19. The CDR3 runs to 19 residues. The germline V gene encodes CDR1 MNHGY and CDR2 SVAAGI. In DNA, the CDR3 is TGTGCCAGCAGCCAAGACAGGGGGCGCATGGCGGCCGGGAACAATGAGCAGTTCTTC. This sequence encodes CASSQDRGRMAAGNNEQFF.

The rearrangement uses TRBV14 and TRBJ1-5; 8 bases match TRBD1. Per germline, CDR1 SGHDN and CDR2 FVKESK. The CDR3 has 14 residues. V trimming: 4 bases; J trimming: 8 bases; junction bases outside the gene matches: 7. The CDR3 sequence is CASSPRTGREPQHF. CDR3 DNA sequence: TGTGCCAGCAGCCCCCGGACAGGGCGGGAGCCCCAGCATTTT.

This chain links TRBV9 with TRBJ2-3; TRBD2 is a possible D gene (5 bases). Germline V lookup: CDR1 SGDLS, CDR2 YYNGEE. This CDR3 has 15 residues. V lost 5 bases, J lost 11 bases, and 24 bases lay in between. The CDR3 DNA follows: TGTGCCAGCAGTTCAAAAGCGGTAACCTACGATGAGCAGTATTTT. Translation gives CASSSKAVTYDEQYF.

This clonotype has ten or more counts. This rearrangement joins TRBV5-5 to TRBJ2-3; D may be TRBD2 (5 bases). The CDR3 contains 15 residues. Germline lookup yields CDR1 SGHKS and CDR2 YYEKEE (reference sequence). V lost 0 bases and J 3 bases, leaving 11 bases between the germline ends. CDR3 loop: CASSLAGIVTDTQYF. CDR3 DNA: TGTGCCAGCAGCTTGGCGGGGATCGTAACAGATACGCAGTATTTT.

In this sample, this clonotype turned up many times. The gene calls are TRBV20-1 and TRBJ1-3; D gene ambiguous. Germline CDR1 DFQATT, CDR2 SNEGSKA (reference sequence). The CDR3 sequence is 15 residues long. V lost 3 bases to trimming and J lost 0 bases, with 12 bases between them. For the CDR3, the DNA is TGCAGTGCTAGGTCTATCGGCCACTCTGGAAACACCATATATTTT. Its protein is CSARSIGHSGNTIYF.

This clonotype was observed many times. This chain connects TRBV12-5 to TRBJ1-4; weak D call: TRBD1 (6 bases). V lost 3 bases to trimming and J lost 2 bases, with 10 bases between them. Germline values: CDR1 LGHNT, CDR2 FRNRAP. The CDR3 contains 15 residues. This CDR3 reads CASGFIGGTNEKLFF. The CDR3 DNA sequence: TGTGCTAGTGGTTTCATCGGGGGCACTAATGAAAAACTGTTTTTT. The complete variable domain, with remaining parts taken from reference TRBV12-5 and TRBJ1-4, reads DARVTQTPRHKVTEMGQEVTMRCQPILGHNTVFWYRQTMMQGLELLAYFRNRAPLDDSGMPKDRFSAEMPDATLATLKIQPSEPRDSAVYFCASGFIGGTNEKLFFGSGTQLSVL.

This clonotype was detected ten times or more. The chain combines TRBV24-1 with TRBJ2-2; D call uncertain. CDR1 KGHDR and CDR2 SFDVKD come from the germline V gene. The CDR3 has 13 amino acids. V was pared by 9 bases and J by 3 bases, with 10 bases between. The CDR3 nucleotides are TGTGCCACCTCCGAATATTACACCGGGGAGCTGTTTTTT. It specifies CATSEYYTGELFF.

With respect to this clonotype: Since no conserved phenylalanine or tryptophan closes the CDR3, a read error is the likely cause. The DNA is omitted, as the CDR3 cannot be located on it reliably, and the CDR3 follows TCRdb's listing. This CDR3 reads CASSLPGPPEAKTMATQS. The chain employs TRBV7-3 and TRBJ1-2. Both ends counted, the CDR3 spans 18 residues. Germline V lookup: CDR1 SGHTA, CDR2 FQGTGA.

This clonotype was picked up many times. This sequence joins TRBV2 and TRBJ2-2; D may be TRBD1 (6 bases). This CDR3 has 14 residues. Trimming removed 6 bases from V and 4 bases from J, with 12 bases in between. Per germline, CDR1 SNHLY and CDR2 FYNNEI. This chain's CDR3 is CASREQGPTGELFF. DNA of the CDR3: TGTGCCAGCAGGGAACAGGGCCCCACCGGGGAGCTGTTTTTT.

This clonotype was found a few times. This chain uses TRBV2 with TRBJ2-7, with TRBD2 identical over 11 bases. With 6 bases clipped from V and 5 bases from J, the junction kept 3 bases outside the gene matches. The CDR3 runs 13 residues. Per the germline V gene, CDR1 is SNHLY and CDR2 is FYNNEI. As DNA, the CDR3 is TGTGCCAGCAGGGGGACTAGCGGCCACGAGCAGTACTTC. Its translation is CASRGTSGHEQYF. Full variable domain (rest looked up from reference TRBV2 and TRBJ2-7): EPEVTQTPSHQVTQMGQEVILRCVPISNHLYFYWYRQILGQKVEFLVSFYNNEISEKSEIFDDQFSVERPDGSNFTLKIRSTKLEDSAMYFCASRGTSGHEQYFGPGTRLTVT.

DNA for the CDR3: TGTGCCAGCAGCCCGGGAGTTGACACCGGGGAGCTGTTTTTT. The encoded protein is CASSPGVDTGELFF. The rearrangement uses TRBV7-2 and TRBJ2-2; weak D call: TRBD2 (6 bases). Trimming pared 5 bases from V and 3 bases from J, leaving 10 bases between. From germline, CDR1 is SGHTA and CDR2 FQGNSA. CDR3 length equals 14 residues. Full variable domain (rest looked up from reference TRBV7-2 and TRBJ2-2): GAGVSQSPSNKVTEKGKDVELRCDPISGHTALYWYRQSLGQGLEFLIYFQGNSAPDKSGLPSDRFSAERTGGSVSTLTIQRTQQEDSAVYLCASSPGVDTGELFFGEGSRLTVL.

Worth noting for this clonotype: It may be a read error: a sequence one base away is much more abundant. The gene calls are TRBV7-2 and TRBJ2-7, with D perhaps matching TRBD1 (6 bases). This CDR3 region has 14 residues. Per germline, CDR1 SGHTA and CDR2 FQGNSA. The CDR3 DNA follows: TGTGCCAGCAGCCGGGACATAATCACCTACGAGCAGTGCTTC. Protein product: CASSRDIITYEQCF.

This clonotype was picked up many times. V and J are TRBV6-1 and TRBJ1-6; maybe TRBD1 (5 bases). The ends were cut back, 6 bases at V and 8 bases at J, with 17 bases in the middle. CDR1 and CDR2 (germline): MNHNS, SASEGT. CDR3 length equals 15 residues. The chain's CDR3 is CASSPIRDGYSPLHF. For the CDR3, the DNA is TGTGCCAGCAGCCCAATAAGGGACGGTTATTCACCCCTCCACTTT.

The chain recombines TRBV19 with TRBJ1-6, with TRBD1 matching 7 bases. The CDR3 consists of 15 residues. CDR1 LNHDA and CDR2 SQIVND come from the germline V gene (reference sequence). V lost 9 bases, J lost 7 bases, and 12 bases stayed unmatched. CDR3 loop: CASSRDGTANSPLHF. CDR3 sequence (DNA): TGTGCCAGCAGTCGGGACGGGACAGCCAATTCACCCCTCCACTTT. Full variable domain (outside the CDR3, taken from reference TRBV19 and TRBJ1-6): DGGITQSPKYLFRKEGQNVTLSCEQNLNHDAMYWYRQDPGQGLRLIYYSQIVNDFQKGDIAEGYSVSREKKESFPLTVTSAQKNPTAFYLCASSRDGTANSPLHFGNGTRLTVT.

This clonotype has ten or more counts. The chain joins TRBV18 to TRBJ2-7; weak D call: TRBD1 (6 bases). The CDR3 length is 14 residues. Trimming took off 6 bases at V and 2 bases at J, with 14 bases between the two ends. CDR1 and CDR2 (germline): KGHSH, LQKENI. CDR3 coding DNA: TGTGCCAGCTCCTCGAGACAGGTTCCCTACGAGCAGTACTTC. This sequence encodes CASSSRQVPYEQYF.

This clonotype was counted at least ten times. V usage is TRBV10-3 and J usage is TRBJ2-7, with TRBD2 identical over 10 bases. Germline-derived CDR1 and CDR2 are ENHRY and SYGVKD. The CDR3 consists of 15 residues. J lost 1 base, V lost 2 bases, and 2 bases had no gene match. CDR3 region: CAISEPGLASYEQYF. CDR3 bases: TGTGCCATCAGTGAGCCGGGACTAGCGTCCTACGAGCAGTACTTC.

The sample holds many counts of this clonotype. This chain's CDR3 is CATSDFSGGTDTQYF. In nucleotides, the CDR3 is TGTGCCACCAGTGATTTTTCAGGAGGCACAGATACGCAGTATTTT. V gene TRBV24-1 combines with J gene TRBJ2-3, with D uncertain. Per the germline V gene, CDR1 is KGHDR and CDR2 is SFDVKD. Trimming pared 1 base from V and 1 base from J, leaving 8 bases between. This CDR3 comprises 15 residues.

The genes are TRBV2 and TRBJ1-5, with D unclear. The CDR3 covers 14 residues. The germline V and J ends were trimmed by 2 bases and 5 bases, with 10 bases remaining between them. Germline lookup yields CDR1 SNHLY and CDR2 FYNNEI. The CDR3 sequence is CASSETAKYQPQHF. The CDR3 DNA follows: TGTGCCAGCAGTGAAACCGCGAAGTATCAGCCCCAGCATTTT.

V and J are TRBV7-8 and TRBJ2-5, with TRBD2 identical over 12 bases. The CDR3 contains 16 residues. V was clipped by 1 base and J by 5 bases; unmatched bases: 5. The germline V gene encodes CDR1 SGHVS and CDR2 FQNEAQ. The CDR3 loop reads CASSLGTSGVSETQYF. The CDR3 bases are TGTGCCAGCAGCTTAGGGACTAGCGGGGTTTCTGAGACCCAGTACTTC.